Sequencing of this T cell receptor beta chain was carried out in a study of blood T cell repertoires in COVID-19 (dated by TCRdb to the early 2020s). Turning to the overall study: The collaborator samples originated in the United States, Italy and Spain and spanned the acute and convalescent phases of COVID-19. The prospective study material was composed of cDNA or gDNA derived from T cells, B-cell-depleted T cells, or PBMCs. The samples were drawn from the first 160 participants of the ongoing ImmuneRACE study and from 1,254 subjects provided by 6 global collaborators. Subjects who had been exposed to COVID-19, were actively infected with it, or had recovered from it provided the deeply sampled blood TCRbeta repertoires that made up the dataset. A de-identified subject ID, COVID-19 status, age in years and sex were almost always included in the sample metadata. HLA class I and class II types, where available, came from metadata supplied by the sample provider rather than from assay-based typing. The repertoires were released in a freely available public database meant as a resource for research on the immune response to SARS-CoV-2. Beyond this particular receptor, the publication reports: The amount of clinical and demographic metadata varied by source and participant and was provided uncurated.

TCRbeta CDR3 regions were amplified from genomic DNA using the immunoSEQ Assay, a bias-controlled multiplex PCR. For the original study's pipeline: Within the assay, amplification of reference gene primers was used to estimate how many nucleated cells each sample contained. Sequence reads were collapsed and filtered to measure the absolute abundance of every unique TCRbeta CDR3 rearrangement. For each sample, productive Simpson clonality was calculated by taking the square root of Simpson's diversity index across productive rearrangements. This is the immuneACCESS table as TCRdb keeps it, with only in-frame sequences that have V and J called. A part of the clones is gone; compared with another copy, unresolved V genes explain less than half, and the rest is unexplained. The D gene and trimming were derived from the DNA, and the V and J assignments and clone size from that table. The sample has about 110,000 clones on record, about 90% of them singletons. Of the sample, 2.4% is held by the ten largest clones.

A remark on this clone: What this receptor recognizes is not known. The input lacks base qualities; no much larger clone sits a single base away.

Whole blood was collected in K2EDTA tubes by collaborating institutions according to the institutions' own protocols. For TCRbeta analysis, collaborator samples were shipped as frozen whole blood, as isolated PBMCs, or as DNA extracted from either sample type. CDR1 and CDR2, per the germline V gene (reference sequence), are MNHEY and SMNVEV. The junction shows trimming of 3 bases on V and 4 bases on J, and the gene matches do not reach 14 bases of it. CDR3 length: 18 amino acids, cysteine to phenylalanine. Only CDR3 DNA remains: 54 bases, in frame from the first base. The specimen sequenced was peripheral blood. The chain was built from TRBV27 and TRBJ2-1, and TRBD2 matches 8 of the central bases. This receptor was identified in a human donor in a cohort sampled during active COVID-19. The CDR3 corresponds to CASSFSLLKTSVYNEQFF. The DNA is TGTGCCAGCAGTTTTTCCCTCTTAAAGACTAGCGTTTACAATGAGCAGTTCTTC.